Below are 13 T cell receptor beta chains sequenced from a single sample in a study of blood T cells in healthy people across ages. Primed by a sample-barcoded 5' primer and a J-beta primer mix, a second PCR proceeded for about 6 to 11 cycles. TCRdb re-analysed the 5' RACE reads in MiXCR, keeping a single row per CDR3 protein. Of some 1.5 million distinct CDR3 sequences in the sample, over 25% were seen once. Sequences were obtained from blood. Source of these receptors: a woman in her thirties in good health.

This sequence joins TRBV29-1 and TRBJ1-2; D unresolved. CDR3 length: 13 residues. The germline CDR1 and CDR2 sequences are SQVTM and ANQGSEA. Trimming cost V 6 bases and J 7 bases, with 18 bases left between them. The CDR3 nucleotides are TGCAGCGTCAAACCCCAGCAAGGGCTTGGCTACACCTTC. It specifies CSVKPQQGLGYTF.

V usage is TRBV6-5 and J usage is TRBJ2-1, with 7 bases aligning to TRBD2. Germline loops: CDR1 MNHEY, CDR2 SVGAGI. CDR3 length: 15 residues. V dropped 5 bases and J dropped 4; count of bases not matched to a gene: 8. CDR3 coding DNA: TGTGCCAGCAGTCCGGGGGGAATGGGTTACAATGAGCAGTTCTTC. Translated: CASSPGGMGYNEQFF.

V gene TRBV7-2 combines with J gene TRBJ1-1; D unclear. With 2 bases removed from V and 6 bases from J, the gap between germline ends came to 10 bases. The germline V gene encodes CDR1 SGHTA and CDR2 FQGNSA. The CDR3 is made up of 13 amino acids. Written as DNA, the CDR3 is TGTGCCAGCAGCTTATATGGTAGCCCTGAAGCTTTCTTT. Its translation is CASSLYGSPEAFF.

This clonotype has a handful of counts. The chain combines TRBV3-1 with TRBJ1-5; 8 nucleotides line up with TRBD1. Losses at the gene ends were 0 bases for V and 5 bases for J; bases not matched to a gene: 9. CDR3 size: 17 residues. Germline V gene sequence: CDR1 LGHDT, CDR2 YNNKEL (reference sequence). The CDR3 is CASSQDIETGVHQPQHF. The CDR3 nucleotides are TGTGCCAGCAGCCAAGATATCGAGACAGGGGTGCATCAGCCCCAGCATTTT.

The V and J genes are TRBV9 and TRBJ2-1; 7 nucleotides align to TRBD1. The length of the CDR3 is 15 residues. Germline loops: CDR1 SGDLS, CDR2 YYNGEE. Trimming took 3 bases from V and 2 from J; bases not matched to a gene: 5. The CDR3 DNA reads TGTGCCAGCAGCGAGACAGGGTGGACCTACAATGAGCAGTTCTTC. This codes for CASSETGWTYNEQFF. Supplemented by reference TRBV9 and TRBJ2-1, the full variable domain reads DSGVTQTPKHLITATGQRVTLRCSPRSGDLSVYWYQQSLDQGLQFLIQYYNGEERAKGNILERFSAQQFPDLHSELNLSSLELGDSALYFCASSETGWTYNEQFFGPGTRLTVL.

This clonotype occurred many times. The CDR3 sequence: CASSYRPGNQPQHF. The CDR3 DNA reads TGTGCCAGCAGTTACCGTCCTGGCAATCAGCCCCAGCATTTT. V is TRBV6-5 and J is TRBJ1-5; D not certain. V was shortened by 2 bases and J by 2 bases, with 7 bases between the two germline ends. Germline CDR1 and CDR2: MNHEY and SVGAGI. The CDR3 consists of 14 residues.

The chain carries TRBV3-1 and TRBJ1-2; 8 nucleotides line up with TRBD1. CDR3 size: 16 residues. Germline V gene data show CDR1 as LGHDT and CDR2 as YNNKEL (reference sequence). V shed 1 base and J 3 bases; nucleotides not matched to a gene: 7. The CDR3 sequence is CASSQVRQGLDYGYTF. In nucleotides, the CDR3 is TGTGCCAGCAGCCAAGTACGACAGGGGCTAGACTATGGCTACACCTTC.

This clonotype was counted a few times. This rearrangement joins TRBV5-1 to TRBJ2-7, with a weak D call TRBD2 (7 bases). CDR3 size: 16 residues. CDR1 SGHRS and CDR2 YFSETQ come from the germline V gene. Trimming removed 0 bases at V and 1 base at J, with 14 bases between. The CDR3: CASSLAGGQLSYEQYF. The CDR3 bases are TGCGCCAGCAGCTTGGCCGGGGGGCAACTATCCTACGAGCAGTACTTC.

This clonotype was found a few times. This sequence joins TRBV3-1 and TRBJ2-7, with a possible D match to TRBD1 (6 bases). Germline V lookup: CDR1 LGHDT, CDR2 YNNKEL (reference sequence). The CDR3 length is 16 residues. The germline V and J ends were trimmed by 2 bases and 3 bases, with 17 bases remaining between them. CDR3 amino acids: CASSQKTGNRDYEQYF. CDR3 DNA sequence: TGTGCCAGCAGCCAAAAAACAGGGAATCGCGACTACGAGCAGTACTTC.

This clonotype has ten or more counts. J is TRBJ2-7 and V is TRBV20-1, with TRBD2 matching over 7 bases. The CDR3 has 15 residues. J lost 6 bases, V lost 4 bases, and 15 bases had no gene match. In germline, CDR1 is DFQATT, CDR2 SNEGSKA (reference sequence). The CDR3 DNA is TGCAGTGCTATAAGTCTAGCGGACCGTTCGACCGAGCAGTACTTC. Its translation is CSAISLADRSTEQYF.

This clonotype was seen ten or more times. The chain has TRBV10-3 and TRBJ1-4; D is possibly TRBD1 (5 bases). The germline V gene has CDR1 ENHRY and CDR2 SYGVKD. V lost 6 bases to trimming and J lost 5 bases, with 10 bases between them. The CDR3 runs 13 residues. CDR3 protein: CAIRRDFNEKLFF. The CDR3, as DNA: TGTGCCATCAGACGGGACTTCAATGAAAAACTGTTTTTT.

Ten or more counts support this clonotype. The genes are TRBV12-5 and TRBJ2-7, with 8 nucleotides matching TRBD1. The CDR3 is 16 residues long. Germline-derived CDR1 and CDR2 are LGHNT and FRNRAP. With V trimmed by 3 bases and J by 4 bases, 11 bases remained unmatched. The CDR3 region is CASGFNLPDREYEQYF. The CDR3 nucleotides read TGTGCTAGTGGTTTTAATCTACCGGACAGGGAGTACGAGCAGTACTTC.

This clonotype came up a few times. The V and J genes are TRBV7-2 and TRBJ1-2, with D perhaps TRBD1 (6 bases). V shed 7 bases and J shed 7 bases, with 19 bases lying between them. CDR3 size: 14 residues. Germline V gene data show CDR1 as SGHTA and CDR2 as FQGNSA. As DNA, the CDR3 is TGTGCCAGCAACTATCGGGGGGGCCCCTCTGGCTACACCTTC. Its protein product is CASNYRGGPSGYTF.